The 23 T cell receptor beta chains below come from one sample, sequenced in a study of tumor-infiltrating lymphocytes in oesophageal squamous cell carcinoma. TCRdb redid the calling of the PCR reads with MiXCR, one entry per CDR3 protein. Of some 21,000 distinct CDR3 sequences in the sample, 35% to 45% were seen once. The specimen was esophageal tumor tissue. Source of these receptors: a male donor with esophageal squamous cell carcinoma.

The sample holds one count of this clonotype. The chain uses TRBV7-9 and TRBJ2-7; 10 bases match TRBD1. The CDR3 length is 16 residues. Germline lookup yields CDR1 SEHNR and CDR2 FQNEAQ (reference sequence). The ends lost 7 bases at V and 2 bases at J; junction bases unmatched: 11. The CDR3, as DNA: TGTGCCAGCAACGATTTTCCGGGACAGGGGACCTACGAGCAGTACTTC. It specifies CASNDFPGQGTYEQYF.

This clonotype is classed as large. The chain recombines TRBV6-1 with TRBJ2-3; D remains unclear. Trimming left V 0 bases short and J 8 bases short, with 9 bases between. CDR1 and CDR2 from the germline V gene are MNHNS and SASEGT. The CDR3 is 13 amino acids. CDR3 protein: CASSEAISPTQYF. For the CDR3, the DNA is TGTGCCAGCAGTGAAGCAATATCGCCTACGCAGTATTTT.

The CDR3 region is CASSLIARAADTQYF. The CDR3 coding sequence is TGTGCCAGCAGCCTCATAGCGAGGGCCGCAGATACGCAGTACTTC. The chain couples TRBV7-3 to TRBJ2-5; perhaps TRBD2 as D (5 bases). The CDR3 spans 15 residues. Germline loops: CDR1 SGHTA, CDR2 FQGTGA. Trimming removed 5 bases from V and 11 bases from J, with 24 bases in between.

The chain carries TRBV19 and TRBJ2-5; 9 nucleotides match TRBD2. There are 15 residues in the CDR3. Germline trimming cut 3 bases from V and 0 bases from J; bases unmatched to any gene: 2. CDR1 and CDR2 from the germline V gene are LNHDA and SQIVND (reference sequence). The CDR3 DNA reads TGTGCCAGTAGTATCCTAGCGGGGAACCAAGAGACCCAGTACTTC. Protein: CASSILAGNQETQYF.

V and J are TRBV24-1 and TRBJ2-3; 8 positions match TRBD1. Germline assignment: CDR1 KGHDR and CDR2 SFDVKD. CDR3 length equals 16 residues. V trimming: 0 bases; J trimming: 4 bases; junction bases outside the gene matches: 5. CDR3 DNA: TGTGCCACCAGTGATTTGGGACAGGGTAGCGCAGATACGCAGTATTTT. It encodes CATSDLGQGSADTQYF.

This clonotype was seen more than once but under ten times. This sequence joins TRBV24-1 and TRBJ1-5; no clear D gene. V was trimmed by 0 bases and J by 3 bases, leaving 5 bases between them. Per germline, CDR1 KGHDR and CDR2 SFDVKD. The CDR3 consists of 14 residues. Here the CDR3 reads CATSDLSINQPQHF. The CDR3 nucleotides are TGTGCCACCAGTGATTTGAGCATCAATCAGCCCCAGCATTTT.

This clonotype was counted only a few times. The CDR3 ends on some other residue instead of the conserved phenylalanine or tryptophan, so this is likely a read error. The DNA is left out, because the CDR3 cannot be placed on it with certainty; the CDR3 is given as TCRdb lists it. V and J are TRBV24-1 and TRBJ2-7. The CDR3 extends over 8 residues, inclusive of both ends. Germline assignment: CDR1 KGHDR and CDR2 SFDVKD. This chain's CDR3 is CATSDLVS.

The chain couples TRBV7-8 to TRBJ2-3; D uncertain. The better agreement between TRBJ1-1 and the DNA end casts doubt on the J call. Looked up from germline, CDR1 is SGHVS and CDR2 is FQNEAQ. The CDR3 contains 13 residues. CDR3 sequence: CASSLRSGVEAFF. CDR3 DNA sequence: TGTGCCAGCAGCCTAAGATCAGGAGTCGAAGCTTTCTTT.

The chain carries TRBV7-6 and TRBJ2-7; maybe TRBD2 (5 bases). Germline V CDR1 and CDR2: SGHVS, FNYEAQ. V lost 7 bases and J 3 bases, leaving 7 bases between the germline ends. CDR3 length equals 11 residues. CDR3 coding DNA: TGTGCCAGCACCACTAGCTACGAGCAGTACTTC. It is translated as CASTTSYEQYF.

About this clonotype itself: The CDR3 does not end in the conserved phenylalanine or tryptophan, so this is likely a read error. The chain has TRBV6-1 and TRBJ2-1; D is possibly TRBD1 (6 bases). The J call is in doubt because the DNA end fits TRBJ2-7 better. Germline V gene data show CDR1 as MNHNS and CDR2 as SASEGT. This CDR3 is 12 amino acids long. In DNA form, the CDR3 reads TGTGCCAGCAGCAGGACAGAACTTGAGCAGTACATC. It is translated as CASSRTELEQYI.

Comment on this clonotype: A junction end diverges from the germline sequence, so it may reflect a read error. The V call is TRBV6-5, the J call TRBJ1-6; D is perhaps TRBD1 (5 bases). The V gene's germline CDR1 is MNHEY and CDR2 SVGAGI. CDR3 length: 17 amino acids. Written as DNA, the CDR3 is TGTGCCAGCAGATGGACACTAAGGAGCTCCTATAATTCACCCCTCCACTTC. Its translation: CASRWTLRSSYNSPLHF.

The rearrangement links TRBV19 to TRBJ1-1, with 9 nucleotides matching TRBD2. The J call may be faulty, since TRBJ2-1 better matches the DNA end. From germline, CDR1 is LNHDA and CDR2 SQIVND (reference sequence). There are 13 residues in the CDR3. The CDR3 nucleotides read TGTGCCAGCGGGCGGGAGGGCCCCAATGAGCAGTTCTTC. Encoded protein: CASGREGPNEQFF.

This clonotype was seen a single time. The V and J genes are TRBV7-9 and TRBJ2-2; 9 bases map to TRBD2. The CDR3 sequence is 16 residues long. Germline-derived CDR1 and CDR2 are SEHNR and FQNEAQ (reference sequence). V was pared by 5 bases and J by 1 base, with 5 bases of the junction left unmatched. In nucleotides, the CDR3 is TGTGCCAGCAGCATAAGACTAGCGGTGAACACCGGGGAGCTGTTTTTT. Amino acids: CASSIRLAVNTGELFF.

This chain uses TRBV11-3 with TRBJ2-3; 9 nucleotides agree with TRBD2. Losses at the gene ends were 5 bases for V and 8 bases for J; bases not matched to a gene: 14. In germline, CDR1 is SGHNT, CDR2 YENEEA. The CDR3 contains 16 residues. The CDR3 bases are TGTGCCAGCAGCCTCGACGGCGGGAGGGCCGGAGGTACGCAGTATTTT. It translates to CASSLDGGRAGGTQYF.

The rearrangement joins TRBV6-8 to TRBJ2-7, with D hard to call. Germline V gene lookup returns CDR1 MNHGY and CDR2 SAAAGT. CDR3 length: 11 amino acids. V was clipped by 7 bases and J by 3 bases, with 7 bases between them. CDR3 in amino acids: CASNSGYEQYF. DNA of the CDR3: TGTGCCAGCAATTCGGGCTACGAGCAGTACTTC.

The sample holds a few counts of this clonotype. V usage is TRBV7-9 and J usage is TRBJ2-3; TRBD2 aligns across 15 bases. Germline CDR1 is SEHNR and CDR2 is FQNEAQ (reference sequence). The CDR3 is 17 amino acids. V was pared by 5 bases and J by 5 bases, with 8 bases of the junction left unmatched. The CDR3 loop reads CASSRTSGGAFIDTQYF. In DNA, the CDR3 is TGTGCCAGCAGCCGGACTAGCGGGGGGGCTTTTATAGATACGCAGTATTTT.

Points on this clonotype: The conserved phenylalanine or tryptophan is not found at the CDR3 terminus, so this likely reflects a read error. Because the CDR3's place on the DNA is in doubt, the DNA is left out and the CDR3 is given as listed by TCRdb. The chain has TRBV7-2 and TRBJ2-5; TRBD1 reflects the table's D call only, with no check against the DNA. 15 amino acids form the CDR3, both terminal residues included. Germline V gene sequence: CDR1 SGHTA, CDR2 FQGNSA. The CDR3 loop is CASRRDRDYEQYFGN.

The V and J genes are TRBV12-3 or TRBV12-4 and TRBJ1-3, with D possibly matching TRBD1 (6 bases). The V end was cut by 2 bases, the J end by 0 bases, with 11 bases between. The CDR3 is 16 residues long. The CDR3 is CASSLQGFYSGNTIYF. CDR3 DNA sequence: TGTGCCAGCAGTTTACAGGGGTTCTACTCTGGAAACACCATATATTTT.

The chain links TRBV7-8 to TRBJ2-3, with 8 nucleotides matching TRBD2. V lost 5 bases to trimming and J lost 4 bases; unmatched junction nucleotides: 17. Germline V gives CDR1 SGHVS, CDR2 FQNEAQ. CDR3 length equals 18 residues. DNA of the CDR3: TGTGCCAGCAGCCTCCTAGCCCGGGTCGGGAGGGTTGCAGATACGCAGTATTTT. Amino acids: CASSLLARVGRVADTQYF.

This clonotype was counted at least ten times. The genes are TRBV6-1 and TRBJ1-5, with D hard to call. Per the germline V gene, CDR1 is MNHNS and CDR2 is SASEGT. The CDR3 loop spans 14 amino acids. V lost 6 bases to trimming and J lost 4 bases, with 13 bases between them. The CDR3 DNA reads as TGTGCCAGCAGCCCGGGGTTGCAGAATCAGCCCCAGCATTTT. Translated: CASSPGLQNQPQHF.

This clonotype appeared a single time. This likely comes from a read error, as the CDR3 has no conserved phenylalanine or tryptophan at its end. Because the CDR3's place on the DNA is in doubt, the DNA is left out and the CDR3 is given as listed by TCRdb. J is TRBJ1-1 and V is TRBV12-3 or TRBV12-4; the DNA was not used to check the table's D call, TRBD1. The CDR3 comprises 16 residues, both ends counted. The CDR3 reads CASSLRQGSTSSTSAP.

This clonotype has at least ten counts. The chain carries TRBV6-4 and TRBJ2-7; a weak D match, TRBD1 (6 bases). With the DNA end fitting TRBJ2-5 better, the J assignment may be wrong. Looked up from germline, CDR1 is MRHNA and CDR2 is SNTAGT. The CDR3 runs 15 residues. This chain's CDR3 is CASSGTVGPQETQYF. The CDR3 coding sequence is TGTGCCAGCAGTGGGACAGTCGGGCCTCAAGAGACCCAGTACTTC.

About this clonotype itself: A read error is possible here, since a much larger clone lies one base away. The genes are TRBV7-2 and TRBJ2-7; TRBD2 might be the D (7 bases). Germline V gives CDR1 SGHTA, CDR2 FQGNSA. The V gene lost 5 bases and the J gene lost 7 bases, with 18 bases spanning the gap. This CDR3 is 14 amino acids long. The CDR3 protein is CASSLHAGANEQYF. The CDR3, as DNA: TGTGCCAGCAGCCTCCATGCGGGGGCCAATGAGCAGTACTTC.